The next 6 T cell receptor beta chains were all read from a single sample in a study of blood T cells in healthy people across ages. The second PCR ran roughly 7 to 12 cycles with a sample-barcoded 5' primer and J-beta primers. MiXCR, applied by TCRdb to the 5' RACE reads, yields one record per CDR3 protein. The sample gives 450,000 to 700,000 distinct CDR3 sequences, 27% of which show up once; around 20% is in the top ten. Sequencing input: blood. Receptor source: a woman in her 70s in good health.

This rearrangement joins TRBV19 to TRBJ1-2; D ambiguous. Germline CDR1 and CDR2: LNHDA and SQIVND (reference sequence). V was clipped by 4 bases and J by 2 bases, with 14 bases between them. This CDR3 region has 15 residues. CDR3: CASSTPGPRNYGYTF. DNA for the CDR3: TGTGCCAGTAGTACACCGGGCCCTCGGAACTATGGCTACACCTTC. Looking up the rest from reference TRBV19 and TRBJ1-2 gives the full variable domain: DGGITQSPKYLFRKEGQNVTLSCEQNLNHDAMYWYRQDPGQGLRLIYYSQIVNDFQKGDIAEGYSVSREKKESFPLTVTSAQKNPTAFYLCASSTPGPRNYGYTFGSGTRLTVV.

The rearrangement links TRBV20-1 to TRBJ2-5; D remains unclear. Germline values: CDR1 DFQATT, CDR2 SNEGSKA (reference sequence). Trimming cost V 6 bases and J 4 bases, with 12 bases left between them. The CDR3 is made up of 12 amino acids. For the CDR3, the DNA is TGCAGTGCCAAGAGGAGTGGAGAGACCCAGTACTTC. Its protein is CSAKRSGETQYF.

The chain couples TRBV6-2 or TRBV6-3 to TRBJ2-7; 9 positions agree with TRBD1. V shed 7 bases and J 2 bases; nucleotides not matched to a gene: 9. The germline gives CDR1 MNHEY, CDR2 SVGEGT. The CDR3 contains 15 residues. The CDR3 sequence is CASNVPGQGAYEQYF. In DNA, the CDR3 is TGTGCCAGCAATGTACCGGGACAGGGAGCCTACGAGCAGTACTTC.

The sample holds many counts of this clonotype. This rearrangement joins TRBV9 to TRBJ2-5; possibly TRBD2 for D (6 bases). Germline-derived CDR1 and CDR2 are SGDLS and YYNGEE. V lost 1 base, J lost 3 bases, and 7 bases lay in between. This CDR3 contains 13 residues. The CDR3 DNA reads TGTGCCAGCAGCGTACGACTAGAAGAGACCCAGTACTTC. This encodes CASSVRLEETQYF.

There are many counts of this clonotype. Mismatch with germline at one junction end may stem from a read error. The chain carries TRBV5-1 and TRBJ1-1, with D unresolved. The CDR3 contains 13 residues. The germline gives CDR1 SGHRS, CDR2 YFSETQ. CDR3 sequence (DNA): TGTGCTAGCAGCCTGGACTTGAACACTGAAGCTTTCTTT. Translation gives CASSLDLNTEAFF.

This clonotype has a handful of counts. The chain carries TRBV5-1 and TRBJ2-5; possible D gene TRBD2, 6 bases. V lost 4 bases, J lost 4 bases, and 11 bases lay in between. This CDR3 is built from 13 residues. Germline CDR1 is SGHRS and CDR2 is YFSETQ. The CDR3 sequence is CASSRIGGETQYF. CDR3 in DNA: TGCGCCAGCAGCCGGATCGGGGGAGAGACCCAGTACTTC.